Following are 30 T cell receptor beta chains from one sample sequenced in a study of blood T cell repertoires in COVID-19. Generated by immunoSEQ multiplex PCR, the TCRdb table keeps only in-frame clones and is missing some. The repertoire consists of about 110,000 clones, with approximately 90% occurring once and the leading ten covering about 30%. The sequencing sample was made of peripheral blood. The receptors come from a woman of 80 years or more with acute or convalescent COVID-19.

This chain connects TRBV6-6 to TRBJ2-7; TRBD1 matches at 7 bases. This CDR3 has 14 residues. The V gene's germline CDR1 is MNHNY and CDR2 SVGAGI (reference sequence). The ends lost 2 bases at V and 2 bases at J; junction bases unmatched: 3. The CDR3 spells CASSYRGQTYEQYF. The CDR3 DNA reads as TGTGCCAGCAGTTACAGGGGACAGACCTACGAGCAGTACTTC.

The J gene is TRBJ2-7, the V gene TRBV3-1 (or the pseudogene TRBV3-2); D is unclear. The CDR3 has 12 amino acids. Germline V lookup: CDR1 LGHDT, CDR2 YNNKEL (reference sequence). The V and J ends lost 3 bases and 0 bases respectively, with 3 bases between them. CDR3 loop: CASSQSSYEQYF. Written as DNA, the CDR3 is TGTGCCAGCAGCCAGAGCTCCTACGAGCAGTACTTC.

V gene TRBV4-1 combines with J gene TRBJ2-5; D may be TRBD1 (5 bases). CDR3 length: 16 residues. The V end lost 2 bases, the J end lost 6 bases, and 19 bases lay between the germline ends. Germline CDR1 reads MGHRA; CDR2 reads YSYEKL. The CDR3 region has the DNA TGCGCCAGCAGCCAATCCCAGACAGCCCATTGGAAGACCCAGTACTTC. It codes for CASSQSQTAHWKTQYF.

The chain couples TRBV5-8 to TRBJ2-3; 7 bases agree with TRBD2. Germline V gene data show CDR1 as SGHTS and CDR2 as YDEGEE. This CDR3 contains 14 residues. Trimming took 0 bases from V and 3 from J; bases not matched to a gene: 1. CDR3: CASSLGGGTDTQYF. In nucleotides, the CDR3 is TGTGCCAGCAGCTTGGGGGGGGGAACAGATACGCAGTATTTT. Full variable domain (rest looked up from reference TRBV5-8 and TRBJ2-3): EAGVTQSPTHLIKTRGQQATLRCSPISGHTSVYWYQQALGLGLQFLLWYDEGEERNRGNFPPRFSGRQFPNYSSELNVNALELEDSALYLCASSLGGGTDTQYFGPGTRLTVL.

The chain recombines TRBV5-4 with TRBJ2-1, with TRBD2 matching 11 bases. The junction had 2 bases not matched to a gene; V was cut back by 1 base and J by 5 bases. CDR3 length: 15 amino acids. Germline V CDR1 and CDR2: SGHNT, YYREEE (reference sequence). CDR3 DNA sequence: TGTGCCAGCAGCTTGTTTAGCGGGGGGGACAATGAGCAGTTCTTC. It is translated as CASSLFSGGDNEQFF.

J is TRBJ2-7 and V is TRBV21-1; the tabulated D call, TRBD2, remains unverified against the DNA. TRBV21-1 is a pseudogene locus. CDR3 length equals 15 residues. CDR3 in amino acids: CASSARPGISYEQYF. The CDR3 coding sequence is TGTGCCAGCAGCGCTCGGCCCGGGATCTCCTACGAGCAGTACTTC.

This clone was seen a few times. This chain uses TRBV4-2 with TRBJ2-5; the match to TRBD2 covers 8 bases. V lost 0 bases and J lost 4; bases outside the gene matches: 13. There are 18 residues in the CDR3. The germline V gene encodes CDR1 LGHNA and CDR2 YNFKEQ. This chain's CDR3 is CASSQDQGRAAGGETQYF. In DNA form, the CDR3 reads TGTGCCAGCAGCCAAGATCAGGGTCGAGCGGCGGGGGGAGAGACCCAGTACTTC.

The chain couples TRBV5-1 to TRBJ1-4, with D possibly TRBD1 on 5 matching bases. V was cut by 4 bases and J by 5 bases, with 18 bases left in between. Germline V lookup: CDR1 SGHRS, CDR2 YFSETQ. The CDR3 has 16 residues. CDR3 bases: TGCGCCAGCAGCATAGCAGGGCCAGAGTCAAATGAAAAACTGTTTTTT. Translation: CASSIAGPESNEKLFF.

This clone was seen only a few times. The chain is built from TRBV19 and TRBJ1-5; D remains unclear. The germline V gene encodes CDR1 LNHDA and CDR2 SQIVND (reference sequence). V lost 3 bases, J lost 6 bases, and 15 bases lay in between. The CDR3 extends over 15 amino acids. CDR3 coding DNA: TGTGCCAGTAGTATTGACACCTCGGGAATTCAGCCCCAGCATTTT. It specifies CASSIDTSGIQPQHF.

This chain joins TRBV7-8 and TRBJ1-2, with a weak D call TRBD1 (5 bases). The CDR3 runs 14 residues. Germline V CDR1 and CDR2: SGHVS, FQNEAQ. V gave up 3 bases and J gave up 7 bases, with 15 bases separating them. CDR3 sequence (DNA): TGTGCCAGCAGCTTTCGGGGGACCTGGGGTGGCTACACCTTC. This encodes CASSFRGTWGGYTF.

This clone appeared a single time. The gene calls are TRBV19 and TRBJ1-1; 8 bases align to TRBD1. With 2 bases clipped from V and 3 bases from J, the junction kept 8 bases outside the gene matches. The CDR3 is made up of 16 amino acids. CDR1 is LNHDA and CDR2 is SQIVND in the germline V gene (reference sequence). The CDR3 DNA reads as TGTGCCAGTAGTATAAAAGGACAGGGATGGTACACTGAAGCTTTCTTT. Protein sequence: CASSIKGQGWYTEAFF.

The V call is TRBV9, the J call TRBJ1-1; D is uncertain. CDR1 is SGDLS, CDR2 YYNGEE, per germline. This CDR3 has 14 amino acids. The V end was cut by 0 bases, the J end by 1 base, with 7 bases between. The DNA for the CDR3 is TGTGCCAGCAGCGTAGCCGGCGGGAACACTGAAGCTTTCTTT. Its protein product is CASSVAGGNTEAFF.

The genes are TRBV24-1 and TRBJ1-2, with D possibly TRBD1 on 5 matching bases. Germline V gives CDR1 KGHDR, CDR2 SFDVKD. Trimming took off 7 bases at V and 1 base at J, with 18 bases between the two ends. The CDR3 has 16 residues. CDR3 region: CATSQSKPGYNYGYTF. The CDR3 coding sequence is TGTGCCACCAGCCAATCAAAACCAGGGTATAACTATGGCTACACCTTC.

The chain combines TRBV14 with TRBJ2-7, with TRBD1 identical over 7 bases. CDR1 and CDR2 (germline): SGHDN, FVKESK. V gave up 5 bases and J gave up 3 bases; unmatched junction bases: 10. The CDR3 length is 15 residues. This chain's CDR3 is CASSYGQADDYEQYF. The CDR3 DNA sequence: TGTGCCAGCAGCTACGGACAGGCTGACGACTACGAGCAGTACTTC. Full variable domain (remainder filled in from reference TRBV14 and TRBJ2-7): EAGVTQFPSHSVIEKGQTVTLRCDPISGHDNLYWYRRVMGKEIKFLLHFVKESKQDESGMPNNRFLAERTGGTYSTLKVQPAELEDSGVYFCASSYGQADDYEQYFGPGTRLTVT.

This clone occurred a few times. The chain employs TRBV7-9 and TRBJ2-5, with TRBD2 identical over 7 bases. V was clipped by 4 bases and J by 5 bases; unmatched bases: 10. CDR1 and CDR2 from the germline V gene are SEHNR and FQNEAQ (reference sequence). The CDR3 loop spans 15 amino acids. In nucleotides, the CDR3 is TGTGCCAGCAGCTCATCGGGCGACGGGAGGGAGACCCAGTACTTC. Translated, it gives CASSSSGDGRETQYF.

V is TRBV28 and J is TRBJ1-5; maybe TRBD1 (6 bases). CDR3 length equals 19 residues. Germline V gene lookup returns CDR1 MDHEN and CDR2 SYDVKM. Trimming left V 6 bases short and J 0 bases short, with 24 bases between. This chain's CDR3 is CASRTPLGALRYSNQPQHF. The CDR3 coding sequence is TGTGCCAGCAGAACCCCTTTGGGGGCCCTGCGGTATAGCAATCAGCCCCAGCATTTT.

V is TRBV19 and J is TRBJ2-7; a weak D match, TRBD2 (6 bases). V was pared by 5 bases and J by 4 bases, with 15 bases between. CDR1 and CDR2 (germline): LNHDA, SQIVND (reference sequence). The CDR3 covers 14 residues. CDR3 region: CASSFSGGEYEQYF. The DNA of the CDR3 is TGTGCCAGTAGTTTTTCCGGAGGGGAATACGAGCAGTACTTC.

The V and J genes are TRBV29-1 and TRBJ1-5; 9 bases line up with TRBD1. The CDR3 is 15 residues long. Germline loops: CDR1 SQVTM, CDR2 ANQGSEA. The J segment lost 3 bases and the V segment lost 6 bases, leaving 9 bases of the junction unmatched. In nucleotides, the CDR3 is TGCAGCGTAGTGACCGGGACAGGGAACAATCAGCCCCAGCATTTT. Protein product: CSVVTGTGNNQPQHF. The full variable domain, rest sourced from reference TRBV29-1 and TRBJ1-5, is SAVISQKPSRDICQRGTSLTIQCQVDSQVTMMFWYRQQPGQSLTLIATANQGSEATYESGFVIDKFPISRPNLTFSTLTVSNMSPEDSSIYLCSVVTGTGNNQPQHFGDGTRLSIL.

The DNA for the CDR3 is TGTGCCAGCAGCTGGGGACAGTTCACAGATACGCAGTATTTT. Translating it yields CASSWGQFTDTQYF. The rearrangement uses TRBV11-3 and TRBJ2-3; 7 positions agree with TRBD1. The ends lost 4 bases at V and 2 bases at J; junction bases unmatched: 3. CDR1 SGHNT and CDR2 YENEEA come from the germline V gene. The CDR3 runs to 14 residues.

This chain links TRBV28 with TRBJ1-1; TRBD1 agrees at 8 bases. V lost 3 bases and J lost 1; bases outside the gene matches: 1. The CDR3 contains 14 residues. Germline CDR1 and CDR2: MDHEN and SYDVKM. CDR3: CASSFQGANTEAFF. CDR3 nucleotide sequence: TGTGCCAGCAGTTTTCAGGGGGCGAACACTGAAGCTTTCTTT.

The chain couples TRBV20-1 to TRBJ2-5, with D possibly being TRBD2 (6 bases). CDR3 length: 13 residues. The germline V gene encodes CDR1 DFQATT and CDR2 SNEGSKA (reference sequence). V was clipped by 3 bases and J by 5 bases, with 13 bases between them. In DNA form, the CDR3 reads TGCAGTGCTAGTTCCTGGGGGGTGGAGACCCAGTACTTC. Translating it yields CSASSWGVETQYF.

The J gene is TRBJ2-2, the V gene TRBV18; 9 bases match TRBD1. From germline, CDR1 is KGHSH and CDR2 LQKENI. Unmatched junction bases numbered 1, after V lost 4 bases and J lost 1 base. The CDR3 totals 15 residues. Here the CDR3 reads CASSRDRVNTGELFF. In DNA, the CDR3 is TGTGCCAGCTCACGGGACAGGGTGAACACCGGGGAGCTGTTTTTT.

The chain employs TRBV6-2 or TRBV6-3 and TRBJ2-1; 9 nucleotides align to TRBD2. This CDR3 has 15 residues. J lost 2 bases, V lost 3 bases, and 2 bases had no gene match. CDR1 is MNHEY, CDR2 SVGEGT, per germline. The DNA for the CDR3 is TGTGCCAGCAGTTATGAGCGGGGGGCCTACAATGAGCAGTTCTTC. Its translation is CASSYERGAYNEQFF.

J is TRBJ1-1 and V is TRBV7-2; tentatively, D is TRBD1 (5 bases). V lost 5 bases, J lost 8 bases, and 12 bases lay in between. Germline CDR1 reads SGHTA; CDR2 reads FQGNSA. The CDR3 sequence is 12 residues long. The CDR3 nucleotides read TGTGCCAGCAGCCCAGACAGACCAGAAGCTTTCTTT. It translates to CASSPDRPEAFF.

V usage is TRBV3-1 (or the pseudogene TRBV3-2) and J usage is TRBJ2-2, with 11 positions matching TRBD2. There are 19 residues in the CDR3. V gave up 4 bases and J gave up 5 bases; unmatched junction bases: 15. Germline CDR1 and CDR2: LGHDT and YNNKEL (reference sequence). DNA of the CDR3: TGTGCCAGCAGCCTGTTTAGCGGGGGGGCCAATGATGTGACCGGGGAGCTGTTTTTT. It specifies CASSLFSGGANDVTGELFF.

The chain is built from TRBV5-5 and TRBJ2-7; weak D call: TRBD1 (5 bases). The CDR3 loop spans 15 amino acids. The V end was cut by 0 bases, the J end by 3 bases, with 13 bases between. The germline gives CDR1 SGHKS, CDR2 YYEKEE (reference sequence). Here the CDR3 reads CASSLAVGARYEQYF. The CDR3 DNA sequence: TGTGCCAGCAGCTTGGCGGTAGGGGCCCGCTACGAGCAGTACTTC.

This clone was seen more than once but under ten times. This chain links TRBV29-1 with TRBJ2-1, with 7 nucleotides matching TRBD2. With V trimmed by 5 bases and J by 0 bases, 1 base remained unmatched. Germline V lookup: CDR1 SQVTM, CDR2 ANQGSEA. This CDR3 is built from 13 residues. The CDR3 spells CSVRGSSYNEQFF. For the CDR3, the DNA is TGCAGCGTTCGCGGGAGCTCCTACAATGAGCAGTTCTTC.

CDR3 region: CASSLQGANNSPLHF. CDR3 DNA: TGTGCCAGCAGCTTGCAGGGGGCGAATAATTCACCCCTCCACTTT. The V and J genes are TRBV7-8 and TRBJ1-6, with TRBD1 identical over 8 bases. This CDR3 is 15 amino acids long. The germline gives CDR1 SGHVS, CDR2 FQNEAQ. V shed 3 bases, J shed 5 bases, and the junction held 3 bases outside the gene matches.

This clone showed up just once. CDR3 DNA: TGTGCCACCAGCAGAGGGGCCGGGACAACATCGGGTGAAGCTTTCTTT. This codes for CATSRGAGTTSGEAFF. The V call is TRBV15, the J call TRBJ1-1; a possible D gene is TRBD1 (6 bases). Germline V CDR1 and CDR2: LNHNV, YYDKDF (reference sequence). V lost 1 base and J 7 bases, leaving 19 bases between the germline ends. The CDR3 is 16 residues long.

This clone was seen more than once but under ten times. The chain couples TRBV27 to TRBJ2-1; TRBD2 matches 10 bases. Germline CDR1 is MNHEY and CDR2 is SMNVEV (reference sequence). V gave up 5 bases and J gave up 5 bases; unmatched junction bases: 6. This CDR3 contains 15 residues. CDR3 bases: TGTGCCAGCAGTGTCAGCGGGGGGGTTAACAATGAGCAGTTCTTC. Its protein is CASSVSGGVNNEQFF.